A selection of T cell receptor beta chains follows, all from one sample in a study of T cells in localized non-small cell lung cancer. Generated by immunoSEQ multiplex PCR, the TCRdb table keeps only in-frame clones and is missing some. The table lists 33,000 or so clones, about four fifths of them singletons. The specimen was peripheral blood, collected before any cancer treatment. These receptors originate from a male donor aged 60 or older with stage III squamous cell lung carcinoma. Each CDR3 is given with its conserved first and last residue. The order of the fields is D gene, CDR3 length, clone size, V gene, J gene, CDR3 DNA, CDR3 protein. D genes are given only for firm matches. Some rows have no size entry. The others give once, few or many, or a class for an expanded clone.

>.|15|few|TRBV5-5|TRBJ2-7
TGTGCCAGCAGCTTCAGGCAGCAGGCTCTCTACGAGCAGTACTTC
CASSFRQQALYEQYF
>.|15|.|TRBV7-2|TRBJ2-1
TGTGCCAGCAGCGGCCCGGGAGTATTAGGCAATGAGCAGTTCTTC
CASSGPGVLGNEQFF
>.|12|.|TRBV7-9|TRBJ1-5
TGTGCCACAGGGGATAGCAATCAGCCCCAGCATTTT
CATGDSNQPQHF
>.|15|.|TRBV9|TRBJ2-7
TGTGCCAGCAGCGTAGGGGTGTTAGGGAAGAACGAGCAGTACTTC
CASSVGVLGKNEQYF
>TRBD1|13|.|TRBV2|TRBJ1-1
TGTGCCAGCATTCGACAGGGAGACACTGAAGCTTTCTTT
CASIRQGDTEAFF
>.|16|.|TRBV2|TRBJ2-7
TGTGCCAGCAAAGTGGAACCAGGACAAAGCTCCTACGAGCAGTACTTC
CASKVEPGQSSYEQYF
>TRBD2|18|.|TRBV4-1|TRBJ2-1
TGCGCCAGCAGCCAAGAACGCGGGAGGCCTGGCCGCGACAATGAGCAGTTCTTC
CASSQERGRPGRDNEQFF
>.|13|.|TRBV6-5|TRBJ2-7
TGTGCCAGCAGTTACTCCCCTAACCCCGAGCAGTACTTC
CASSYSPNPEQYF
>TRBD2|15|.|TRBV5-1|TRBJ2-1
TGCGCCAGCAGCTTGGGGGAGGGTTCCTACAATGAGCAGTTCTTC
CASSLGEGSYNEQFF
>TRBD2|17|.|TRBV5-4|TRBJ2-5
TGTGCCAGCAGCGGAGGGACTAGCGGGGACCCCCAAGAGACCCAGTACTTC
CASSGGTSGDPQETQYF
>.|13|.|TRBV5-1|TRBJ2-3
TGCGCCAGTTCTAGGGACCGCACAGATACGCAGTATTTT
CASSRDRTDTQYF
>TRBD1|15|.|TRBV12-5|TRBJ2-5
TGTGCTAGTGGTTTCGGGACAGGGGGGAAAGAGACCCAGTACTTC
CASGFGTGGKETQYF
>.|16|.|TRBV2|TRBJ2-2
TGTGCCAGCAGTGAAGCCGGGCTCCGGAACACCGGGGAGCTGTTTTTT
CASSEAGLRNTGELFF
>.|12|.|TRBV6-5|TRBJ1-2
TGTGCCAGCAGTTACTCGGGGGCCTTCTACACCTTC
CASSYSGAFYTF
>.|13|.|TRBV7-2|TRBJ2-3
TGTGCCAGCGCCCAGGAGAACACGGATACGCAGTATTTT
CASAQENTDTQYF
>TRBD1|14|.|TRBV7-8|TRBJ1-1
TGTGCCAGCAGCCCTCGGGACAGAAGCACTGAAGCTTTCTTT
CASSPRDRSTEAFF
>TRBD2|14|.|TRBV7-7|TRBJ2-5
TGTGCCAGCAGCTTGGGTAGCGGGAAAGAGACCCAGTACTTC
CASSLGSGKETQYF
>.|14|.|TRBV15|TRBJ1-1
TGTGCCACCAGCAGGGGAGAGATCGGGACTGAAGCTTTCTTT
CATSRGEIGTEAFF
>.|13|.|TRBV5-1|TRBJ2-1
TGCGCCAGCAGCTTGGATGGGTACAATGAGCAGTTCTTC
CASSLDGYNEQFF
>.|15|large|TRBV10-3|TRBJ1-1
TGTGCCATCAGTGAAACCGGGACGGTGAACACTGAAGCTTTCTTT
CAISETGTVNTEAFF
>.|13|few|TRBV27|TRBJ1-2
TGTGCCAGCAGTTCGGTCAGGGACTATGGCTACACCTTC
CASSSVRDYGYTF
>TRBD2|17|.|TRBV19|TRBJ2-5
TGTGCCAGTAGTATTGGAATGATTAGCGGGAGGAAAGAGACCCAGTACTTC
CASSIGMISGRKETQYF
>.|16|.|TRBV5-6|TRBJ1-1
TGTGCCAGCAGCTTTACCTCCGGGACACTGAACACTGAAGCTTTCTTT
CASSFTSGTLNTEAFF
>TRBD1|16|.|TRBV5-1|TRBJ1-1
TGCGCCAGCAGCTCAAGACCGGGACAGGGGAACACTGAAGCTTTCTTT
CASSSRPGQGNTEAFF
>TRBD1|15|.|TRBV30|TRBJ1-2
TGTGCCTGGAGTGCCCCGGACAGGGGCCCCTATGGCTACACCTTC
CAWSAPDRGPYGYTF
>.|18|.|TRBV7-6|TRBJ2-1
TGTGCCAGCAGCTTAAGGGGCACTAGGGGACCGTTATACAATGAGCAGTTCTTC
CASSLRGTRGPLYNEQFF
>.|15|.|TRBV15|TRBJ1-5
TGTGCCACCAGCAGCGAAGGGTACAGCAATCAGCCCCAGCATTTT
CATSSEGYSNQPQHF
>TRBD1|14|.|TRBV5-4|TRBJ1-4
TGTGCCAGCAGCGACGGGACAGGGCGTGAAAAACTGTTTTTT
CASSDGTGREKLFF
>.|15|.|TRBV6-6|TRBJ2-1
TGTGCCAGCACCTCCGGGACCCCAACCGCCAATGAGCAGTTCTTC
CASTSGTPTANEQFF
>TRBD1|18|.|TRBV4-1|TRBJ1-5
TGCGCCAGCAGCCAAGCGAAAGGGACAGGGTCGAGCAATCAGCCCCAGCATTTT
CASSQAKGTGSSNQPQHF
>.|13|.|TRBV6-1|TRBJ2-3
TGTGCCAGCAGTGAACAGGGATTTGATACGCAGTATTTT
CASSEQGFDTQYF
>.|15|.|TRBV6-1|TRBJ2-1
TGTGCCAGCAGTGAAGGGCCCGCGCAGTACAATGAGCAGTTCTTC
CASSEGPAQYNEQFF
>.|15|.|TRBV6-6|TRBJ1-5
TGTGCCAGCAGTTACTCCCAAGGAGGGGGTCAGCCCCAGCATTTT
CASSYSQGGGQPQHF
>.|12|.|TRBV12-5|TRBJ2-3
TGTGCTAGTGGGGGCAACACAGATACGCAGTATTTT
CASGGNTDTQYF
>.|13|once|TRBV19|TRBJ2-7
TGTGCCAGTAGTACCGCGCGAGACTACGAGCAGTACTTC
CASSTARDYEQYF
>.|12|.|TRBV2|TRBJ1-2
TGTGCCAGCAGTGAAAGATTATATGGCTACACCTTC
CASSERLYGYTF
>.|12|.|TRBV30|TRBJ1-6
TGTGCCTGGAGTGCTAGTAATTCACCCCTCCACTTT
CAWSASNSPLHF
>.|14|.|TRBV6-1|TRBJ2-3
TGTGCCGGGCAGGGGGGGCGGCGCACAGATACGCAGTATTTT
CAGQGGRRTDTQYF
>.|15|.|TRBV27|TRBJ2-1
TGTGCCAGCAGTTTAAAGGGGAGCTCCTACAATGAGCAGTTCTTC
CASSLKGSSYNEQFF
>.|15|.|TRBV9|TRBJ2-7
TGTGCCAGCAGCGTAGGCGGGGAGTCTCCCTACGAGCAGTACTTC
CASSVGGESPYEQYF